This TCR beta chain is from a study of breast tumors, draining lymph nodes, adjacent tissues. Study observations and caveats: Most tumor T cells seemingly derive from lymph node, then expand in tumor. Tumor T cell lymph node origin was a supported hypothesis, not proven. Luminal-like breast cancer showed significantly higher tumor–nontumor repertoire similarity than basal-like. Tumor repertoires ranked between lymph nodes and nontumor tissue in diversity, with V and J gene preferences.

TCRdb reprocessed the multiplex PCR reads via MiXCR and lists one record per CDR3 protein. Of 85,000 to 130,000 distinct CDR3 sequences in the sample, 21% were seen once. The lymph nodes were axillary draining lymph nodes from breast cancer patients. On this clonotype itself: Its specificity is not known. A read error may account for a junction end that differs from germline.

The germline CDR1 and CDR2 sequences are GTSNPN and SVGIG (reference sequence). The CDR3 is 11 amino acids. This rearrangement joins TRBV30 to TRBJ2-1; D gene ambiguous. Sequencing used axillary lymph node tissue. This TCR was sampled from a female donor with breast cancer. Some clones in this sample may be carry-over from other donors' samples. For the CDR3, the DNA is TGTGCCTGGAGTGTAATCGATGAGCAGCTCTTC. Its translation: CAWSVIDEQLF.